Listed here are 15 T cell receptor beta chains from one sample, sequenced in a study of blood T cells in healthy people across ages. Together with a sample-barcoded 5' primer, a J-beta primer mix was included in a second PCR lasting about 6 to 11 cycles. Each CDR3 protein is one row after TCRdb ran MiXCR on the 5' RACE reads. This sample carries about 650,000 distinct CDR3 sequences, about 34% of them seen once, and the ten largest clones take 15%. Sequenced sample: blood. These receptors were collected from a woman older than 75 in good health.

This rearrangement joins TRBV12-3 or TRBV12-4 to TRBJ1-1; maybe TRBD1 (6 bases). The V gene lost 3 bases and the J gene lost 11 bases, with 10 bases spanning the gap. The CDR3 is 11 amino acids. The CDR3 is CASSLRGGAFF. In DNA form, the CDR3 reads TGTGCCAGCAGTTTGCGGGGGGGCGCTTTCTTT.

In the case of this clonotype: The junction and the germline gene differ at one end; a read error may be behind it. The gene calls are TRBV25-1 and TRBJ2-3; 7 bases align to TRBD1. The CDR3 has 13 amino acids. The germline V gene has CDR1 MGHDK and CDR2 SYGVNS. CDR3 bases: TGTGCCAGCAGTGGGACAGGCAAGGGATACGCATGTTTT. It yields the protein CASSGTGKGYACF.

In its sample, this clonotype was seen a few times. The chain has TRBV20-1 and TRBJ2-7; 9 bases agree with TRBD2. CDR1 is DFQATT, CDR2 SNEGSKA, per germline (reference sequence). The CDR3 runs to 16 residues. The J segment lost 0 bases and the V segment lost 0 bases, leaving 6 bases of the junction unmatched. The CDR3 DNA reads TGCAGTGCTAGAGATCCGTCTAGCGGGGACTCCTACGAGCAGTACTTC. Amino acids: CSARDPSSGDSYEQYF.

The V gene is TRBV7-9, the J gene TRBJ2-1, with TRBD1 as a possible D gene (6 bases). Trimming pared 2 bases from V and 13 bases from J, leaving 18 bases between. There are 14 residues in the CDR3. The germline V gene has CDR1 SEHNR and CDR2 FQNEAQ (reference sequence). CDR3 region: CASSLTGYQEAQFF. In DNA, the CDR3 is TGTGCCAGCAGCTTAACAGGGTACCAAGAGGCCCAGTTCTTC.

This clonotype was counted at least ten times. CDR3 sequence: CASRGPYNEQFF. As DNA, the CDR3 is TGTGCCAGCAGGGGGCCGTACAATGAGCAGTTCTTC. V usage is TRBV27 and J usage is TRBJ2-1; maybe TRBD1 (5 bases). The CDR3 spans 12 residues. Trimming stripped 6 bases from V and 4 bases from J, with 7 bases between. Germline V CDR1 and CDR2: MNHEY, SMNVEV (reference sequence).

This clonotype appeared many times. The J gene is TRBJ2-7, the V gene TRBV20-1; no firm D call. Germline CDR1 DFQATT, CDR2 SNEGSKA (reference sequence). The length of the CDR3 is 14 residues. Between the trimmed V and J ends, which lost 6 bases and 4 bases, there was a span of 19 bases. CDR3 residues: CSAPFTGPRYEQYF. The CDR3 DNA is TGCAGTGCGCCCTTTACGGGCCCCCGGTACGAGCAGTACTTC.

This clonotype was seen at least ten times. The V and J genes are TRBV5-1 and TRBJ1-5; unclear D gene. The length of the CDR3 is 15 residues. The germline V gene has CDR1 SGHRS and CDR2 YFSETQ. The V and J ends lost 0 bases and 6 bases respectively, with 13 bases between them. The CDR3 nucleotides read TGCGCCAGCAGCTTGGTCGCGGACGCTCGTCAGCCCCAGCATTTT. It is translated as CASSLVADARQPQHF.

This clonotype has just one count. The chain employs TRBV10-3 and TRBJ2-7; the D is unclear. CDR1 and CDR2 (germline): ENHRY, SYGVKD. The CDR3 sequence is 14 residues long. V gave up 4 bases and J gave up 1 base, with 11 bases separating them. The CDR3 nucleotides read TGTGCCATCAGTGTAAGAGGTGTTTCCTACGAGCAGTACTTC. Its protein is CAISVRGVSYEQYF.

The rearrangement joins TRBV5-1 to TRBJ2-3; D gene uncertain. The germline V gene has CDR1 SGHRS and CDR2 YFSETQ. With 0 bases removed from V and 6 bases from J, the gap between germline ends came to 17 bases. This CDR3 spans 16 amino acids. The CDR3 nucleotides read TGCGCCAGCAGCTTGGACAGATCCACGACCGCCGATACGCAGTATTTT. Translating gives CASSLDRSTTADTQYF.

The CDR3, as DNA: TGTGCCAGCACCTCGGGGGGTACAAGCAAGGAGTATCAGCCCCAGCATTTT. Protein product: CASTSGGTSKEYQPQHF. The V and J genes are TRBV2 and TRBJ1-5; possible D gene TRBD1, 5 bases. V gave up 7 bases and J gave up 5 bases, with 24 bases separating them. The CDR3 covers 17 residues. The germline gives CDR1 SNHLY, CDR2 FYNNEI.

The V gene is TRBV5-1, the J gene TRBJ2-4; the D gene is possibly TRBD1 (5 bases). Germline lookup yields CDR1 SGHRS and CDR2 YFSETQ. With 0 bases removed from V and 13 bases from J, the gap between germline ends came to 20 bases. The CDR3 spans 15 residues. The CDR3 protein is CASSLENRPSYKQYF. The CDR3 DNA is TGCGCCAGCAGCTTGGAAAACAGGCCCTCCTACAAGCAGTACTTC.

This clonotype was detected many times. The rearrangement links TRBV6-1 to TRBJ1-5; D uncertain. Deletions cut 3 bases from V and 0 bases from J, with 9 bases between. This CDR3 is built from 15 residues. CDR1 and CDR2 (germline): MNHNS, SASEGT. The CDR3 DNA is TGTGCCAGCAGTGATGGACTGTATAGCAATCAGCCCCAGCATTTT. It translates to CASSDGLYSNQPQHF.

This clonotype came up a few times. CDR3 loop: CASSGGGGGRADTQYF. The CDR3 nucleotides read TGTGCCAGCAGTGGAGGAGGGGGGGGGCGGGCAGATACGCAGTATTTT. The V call is TRBV25-1, the J call TRBJ2-3; D might be TRBD2 (7 bases). Germline CDR1 MGHDK, CDR2 SYGVNS. V lost 4 bases and J 4 bases, leaving 18 bases between the germline ends. The CDR3 has 16 residues. Using reference TRBV25-1 and TRBJ2-3 for the parts outside the CDR3, the full variable domain is EADIYQTPRYLVIGTGKKITLECSQTMGHDKMYWYQQDPGMELHLIHYSYGVNSTEKGDLSSESTVSRIRTEHFPLTLESARPSHTSQYLCASSGGGGGRADTQYFGPGTRLTVL.

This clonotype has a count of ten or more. In DNA, the CDR3 is TGTGCCAGCAGCTGGAGCGGGGGGGACACCGGGGAGCTGTTTTTT. Translation gives CASSWSGGDTGELFF. The V gene is TRBV9, the J gene TRBJ2-2; 10 bases fit TRBD2. This CDR3 is 15 amino acids long. CDR1 and CDR2 from the germline V gene are SGDLS and YYNGEE. J gave up 3 bases and V 4 bases, and 3 bases lay outside the gene matches.

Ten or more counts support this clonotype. This CDR3 is CSAYERLQETQYF. In DNA, the CDR3 is TGCAGTGCTTACGAACGGCTCCAAGAGACCCAGTACTTC. The gene calls are TRBV20-1 and TRBJ2-5; D remains unclear. CDR1 DFQATT and CDR2 SNEGSKA come from the germline V gene (reference sequence). V was trimmed by 5 bases and J by 1 base, leaving 11 bases between them. The CDR3 extends over 13 amino acids.